This entry is about one TCR beta chain. The germline CDR1 and CDR2 sequences are SGHAT and FQNNGV. This CDR3 contains 17 residues. With 1 base removed from V and 4 bases from J, the gap between germline ends came to 20 bases. The sample belongs to a study of technical replicates of blood from a handful of donors. The data were produced by immunoSEQ multiplex PCR, yet TCRdb's version contains in-frame clones alone and is incomplete. The data show 79,000 or so clones, about 91% seen once. Sequencing input: T cells isolated from PBMCs. The sequence was obtained from a human donor in good health. V usage is TRBV11-2 and J usage is TRBJ2-7; possible D gene TRBD2, 5 bases. CDR3 DNA sequence: TGTGCCAGCAGCTTAGTTCCCCGGGATATGAAGTTTTACGAGCAGTACTTC. Residues: CASSLVPRDMKFYEQYF.